The 18 T cell receptor beta chains below were found in one sample sequenced in a study of T cells in Graves' hyperthyroidism and ophthalmopathy. What was amplified from RNA transcripts were TCR beta CDR3 regions. First-round RT-PCR targeting the TCR CDR3 was performed with the HTBI primer set. TCRdb reprocessed the multiplex PCR reads via MiXCR and lists one record per CDR3 protein. In the table there are more than 350,000 distinct CDR3 sequences, more than 13% of which are singletons. The specimen sequenced was blood. These TCRs come from a woman aged 30 to 39 with Graves' hyperthyroidism.

This clonotype appeared a few times. The chain employs TRBV7-8 and TRBJ2-3; TRBD1 might be the D (6 bases). Trimming took off 5 bases at V and 0 bases at J, with 12 bases between the two ends. Per the germline V gene, CDR1 is SGHVS and CDR2 is FQNEAQ. This CDR3 comprises 15 residues. This chain's CDR3 is CASSRDISSTDTQYF. In DNA, the CDR3 is TGTGCCAGCAGCCGGGACATATCTAGCACAGATACGCAGTATTTT.

This clonotype was counted at least ten times. The rearrangement joins TRBV28 to TRBJ2-7; D possibly uses TRBD1 or TRBD2 (5 bases each). V lost 7 bases, J lost 6 bases, and 19 bases lay in between. Germline values: CDR1 MDHEN, CDR2 SYDVKM. CDR3 length: 14 amino acids. DNA of the CDR3: TGTGCCAGCAACAACAGAGGGACCCTTTCCGAGCAGTACTTC. This translates into CASNNRGTLSEQYF.

V gene TRBV24-1 combines with J gene TRBJ2-3, with D possibly being TRBD1 (5 bases). V lost 4 bases, J lost 4 bases, and 8 bases lay in between. The CDR3 extends over 13 amino acids. Germline CDR1 reads KGHDR; CDR2 reads SFDVKD. Here the CDR3 reads CATSDLRADTQYF. The CDR3 DNA is TGTGCCACCAGTGACCTCAGGGCAGATACGCAGTATTTT.

This clonotype came up a few times. This chain uses TRBV7-9 with TRBJ2-1, with TRBD2 matching 10 bases. There are 16 residues in the CDR3. Germline CDR1 reads SEHNR; CDR2 reads FQNEAQ (reference sequence). J was trimmed by 4 bases and V by 4 bases; bases with no gene match: 7. The chain's CDR3 is CASSSFPSGSYNEQFF. For the CDR3, the DNA is TGTGCCAGCAGCTCCTTCCCTAGCGGGAGTTACAATGAGCAGTTCTTC.

This clonotype was seen at least ten times. The CDR3 DNA is TGCAGTGCCCCGAAAGTACAGGGGCAGGGCGGGGAGCTGTTTTTT. Its protein product is CSAPKVQGQGGELFF. The chain employs TRBV20-1 and TRBJ2-2, with 7 nucleotides matching TRBD1. The CDR3 has 15 amino acids. Per germline, CDR1 DFQATT and CDR2 SNEGSKA (reference sequence). With 6 bases clipped from V and 7 bases from J, the junction kept 14 bases outside the gene matches.

This clonotype was detected many times. The chain has TRBV18 and TRBJ2-2; 9 bases match TRBD2. The CDR3 covers 20 residues. Germline V CDR1 and CDR2: KGHSH, LQKENI. V dropped 1 base and J dropped 4; count of bases not matched to a gene: 16. For the CDR3, the DNA is TGTGCCAGCTCACCACGTCTTCCTAGCGGGACTCATAAGATCACCGGGGAGCTGTTTTTT. Residues: CASSPRLPSGTHKITGELFF.

This clonotype was seen a handful of times. CDR3 bases: TGTGCCAGCAGCGTACGATTTCAGGGGGCCCACTCCTACAATGAGCAGTTCTTC. As protein: CASSVRFQGAHSYNEQFF. The chain carries TRBV5-6 and TRBJ2-1; 8 bases agree with TRBD1. Germline V gene lookup returns CDR1 SGHDT and CDR2 YYEEEE. V gave up 4 bases and J gave up 0 bases; unmatched junction bases: 12. The CDR3 has 18 residues.

There are many counts of this clonotype. The J gene is TRBJ1-1, the V gene TRBV20-1; possibly TRBD1 for D (6 bases). The ends were cut back, 3 bases at V and 5 bases at J, with 16 bases in the middle. Germline V gene sequence: CDR1 DFQATT, CDR2 SNEGSKA (reference sequence). The CDR3 length is 14 residues. CDR3 nucleotides: TGCAGTGCTAGCACAGGGTGGGACGGGACTGAAGCTTTCTTT. Its protein is CSASTGWDGTEAFF.

V gene TRBV6-1 combines with J gene TRBJ2-7, with 12 bases fitting TRBD2. This CDR3 has 15 residues. Germline CDR1 is MNHNS and CDR2 is SASEGT. V lost 8 bases and J lost 1; bases outside the gene matches: 6. The CDR3 nucleotides are TGTGCCAGCCTGACTAGCGGGAGCGGTTCCTACGAGCAGTACTTC. Translating it yields CASLTSGSGSYEQYF.

The table lists this clonotype with many counts. This CDR3 is CSARVFEGEDTQYF. CDR3 bases: TGCAGTGCTAGGGTGTTTGAGGGGGAAGATACGCAGTATTTT. The chain is built from TRBV20-1 and TRBJ2-3; D is perhaps TRBD1 (6 bases). CDR3 length: 14 residues. V was pared by 3 bases and J by 5 bases, with 15 bases between. Germline values: CDR1 DFQATT, CDR2 SNEGSKA (reference sequence).

The chain combines TRBV9 with TRBJ2-1; maybe TRBD2 (6 bases). Germline V gives CDR1 SGDLS, CDR2 YYNGEE. Trimming cost V 4 bases and J 5 bases, with 13 bases left between them. This CDR3 is 14 amino acids long. CDR3 residues: CASSPGTFDNEQFF. The CDR3 DNA is TGTGCCAGCAGCCCAGGGACTTTCGACAATGAGCAGTTCTTC.

This clonotype occurred many times. The chain uses TRBV7-3 and TRBJ1-6; D perhaps matches TRBD1 (6 bases). V gave up 5 bases and J gave up 5 bases, with 16 bases separating them. CDR1 and CDR2 (germline): SGHTA, FQGTGA. There are 16 residues in the CDR3. CDR3: CASSLRGGQNNSPLHF. CDR3 sequence (DNA): TGTGCCAGCAGCCTGAGAGGGGGACAAAATAATTCACCCCTCCACTTT.

The chain joins TRBV9 to TRBJ2-7; perhaps TRBD1 as D (5 bases). There are 14 residues in the CDR3. Trimming took off 0 bases at V and 3 bases at J, with 10 bases between the two ends. In germline, CDR1 is SGDLS, CDR2 YYNGEE. CDR3 coding DNA: TGTGCCAGCAGCGTAGGGGGCAGCCGCTACGAGCAGTACTTC. It encodes CASSVGGSRYEQYF.

V gene TRBV4-1 combines with J gene TRBJ2-3; D may be TRBD1 or TRBD2 (7 bases each). CDR1 and CDR2 (germline): MGHRA, YSYEKL. This CDR3 region has 20 residues. The ends were cut back, 0 bases at V and 6 bases at J, with 28 bases in the middle. CDR3 loop: CASSQEKVGAGDPTGDTQYF. The CDR3 nucleotides read TGCGCCAGCAGCCAAGAAAAGGTCGGGGCGGGAGACCCGACAGGGGATACGCAGTATTTT.

This clonotype was observed at least ten times. The chain has TRBV5-1 and TRBJ2-7, with D hard to call. In germline, CDR1 is SGHRS, CDR2 YFSETQ. V was shortened by 0 bases and J by 5 bases, with 6 bases between the two germline ends. This CDR3 is 12 amino acids long. The CDR3 sequence is CASSLVNDEQYF. CDR3 sequence (DNA): TGCGCCAGCAGCTTGGTTAACGACGAGCAGTACTTC.

The V gene is TRBV11-2, the J gene TRBJ2-3, with TRBD2 identical over 8 bases. Losses at the gene ends were 5 bases for V and 2 bases for J; bases not matched to a gene: 6. The length of the CDR3 is 15 residues. Germline-derived CDR1 and CDR2 are SGHAT and FQNNGV. For the CDR3, the DNA is TGTGCCAGCAGCCCTTCTAGCGGGCTCACAGATACGCAGTATTTT. It encodes CASSPSSGLTDTQYF.

The chain joins TRBV19 to TRBJ2-1; unclear D gene. The CDR3 is made up of 16 amino acids. The V end was cut by 4 bases, the J end by 2 bases, with 15 bases between. The V gene's germline CDR1 is LNHDA and CDR2 SQIVND (reference sequence). CDR3 region: CASSTDRKGTYNEQFF. CDR3 nucleotide sequence: TGTGCCAGTAGTACCGACCGGAAGGGTACCTACAATGAGCAGTTCTTC. Variable domain in full (rest from reference TRBV19 and TRBJ2-1): DGGITQSPKYLFRKEGQNVTLSCEQNLNHDAMYWYRQDPGQGLRLIYYSQIVNDFQKGDIAEGYSVSREKKESFPLTVTSAQKNPTAFYLCASSTDRKGTYNEQFFGPGTRLTVL.

The rearrangement links TRBV28 to TRBJ1-2; the D is unclear. V was clipped by 1 base and J by 8 bases, with 11 bases between them. The CDR3 has 13 amino acids. Germline-derived CDR1 and CDR2 are MDHEN and SYDVKM. CDR3 sequence: CASSLFRRLGYTF. CDR3 nucleotide sequence: TGTGCCAGCAGTTTATTCAGGCGGCTAGGCTACACCTTC.